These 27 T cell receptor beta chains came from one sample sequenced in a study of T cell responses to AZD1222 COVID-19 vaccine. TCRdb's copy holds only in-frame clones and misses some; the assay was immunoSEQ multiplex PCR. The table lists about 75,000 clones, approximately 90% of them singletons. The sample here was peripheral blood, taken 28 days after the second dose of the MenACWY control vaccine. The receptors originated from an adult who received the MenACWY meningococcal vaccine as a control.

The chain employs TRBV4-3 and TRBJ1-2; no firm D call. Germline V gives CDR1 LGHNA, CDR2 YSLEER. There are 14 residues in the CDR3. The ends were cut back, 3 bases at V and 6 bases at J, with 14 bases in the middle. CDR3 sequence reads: CASSHNRVLDGYTF. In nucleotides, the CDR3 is TGCGCCAGCAGCCACAACCGGGTCCTCGATGGCTACACCTTC.

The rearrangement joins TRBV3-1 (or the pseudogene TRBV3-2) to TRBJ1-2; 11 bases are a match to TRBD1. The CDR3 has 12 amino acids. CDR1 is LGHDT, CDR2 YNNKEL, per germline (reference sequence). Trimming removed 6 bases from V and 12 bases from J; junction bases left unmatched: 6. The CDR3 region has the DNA TGTGCCAGCAGGGGGACAGGGGGTATGGACACCTTC. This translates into CASRGTGGMDTF.

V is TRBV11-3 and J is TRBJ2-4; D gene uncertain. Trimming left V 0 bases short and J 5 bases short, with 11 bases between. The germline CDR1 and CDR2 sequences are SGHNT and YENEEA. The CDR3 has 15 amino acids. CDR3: CASSLDSVNENIQYF. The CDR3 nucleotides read TGTGCCAGCAGCTTAGATAGTGTAAATGAAAACATTCAGTACTTC.

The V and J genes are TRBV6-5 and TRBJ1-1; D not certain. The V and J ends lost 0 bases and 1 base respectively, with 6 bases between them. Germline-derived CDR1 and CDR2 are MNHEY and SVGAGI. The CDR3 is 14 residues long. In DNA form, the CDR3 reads TGTGCCAGCAGTTACTCAAGGGCGAACACTGAAGCTTTCTTT. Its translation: CASSYSRANTEAFF.

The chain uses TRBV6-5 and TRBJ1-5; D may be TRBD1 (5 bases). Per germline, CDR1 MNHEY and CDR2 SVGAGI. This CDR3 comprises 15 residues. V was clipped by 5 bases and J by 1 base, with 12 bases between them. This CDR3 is CASSPSGGSNQPQHF. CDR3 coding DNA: TGTGCCAGCAGTCCCTCGGGGGGAAGCAATCAGCCCCAGCATTTT.

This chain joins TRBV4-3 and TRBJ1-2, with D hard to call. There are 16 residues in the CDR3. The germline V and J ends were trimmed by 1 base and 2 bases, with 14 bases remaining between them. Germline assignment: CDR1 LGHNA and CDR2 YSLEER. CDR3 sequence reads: CASSQALGGKNYGYTF. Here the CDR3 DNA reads TGCGCCAGCAGCCAAGCGTTGGGTGGGAAGAACTATGGCTACACCTTC.

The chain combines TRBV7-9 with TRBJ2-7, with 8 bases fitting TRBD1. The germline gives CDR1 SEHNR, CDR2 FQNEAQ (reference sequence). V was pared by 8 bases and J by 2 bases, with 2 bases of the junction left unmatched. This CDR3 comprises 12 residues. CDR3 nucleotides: TGTGCCAGCGGACAGGGTCCCTACGAGCAGTACTTC. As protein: CASGQGPYEQYF.

The CDR3 spells CASSQVGGNGYTF. CDR3 in DNA: TGCGCCAGCAGCCAAGTCGGGGGCAATGGCTACACCTTC. The chain uses TRBV4-1 and TRBJ1-2; tentatively, D is TRBD1 (6 bases). This CDR3 has 13 amino acids. CDR1 is MGHRA, CDR2 YSYEKL, per germline. The ends were cut back, 1 base at V and 6 bases at J, with 9 bases in the middle.

The CDR3 reads CASSPRPSTNTGELFF. CDR3 sequence (DNA): TGTGCCAGCTCACCCAGACCATCCACGAACACCGGGGAGCTGTTTTTT. The genes are TRBV18 and TRBJ2-2, with D unresolved. Germline values: CDR1 KGHSH, CDR2 LQKENI. V gave up 3 bases and J gave up 0 bases, with 11 bases separating them. The CDR3 loop spans 16 amino acids.

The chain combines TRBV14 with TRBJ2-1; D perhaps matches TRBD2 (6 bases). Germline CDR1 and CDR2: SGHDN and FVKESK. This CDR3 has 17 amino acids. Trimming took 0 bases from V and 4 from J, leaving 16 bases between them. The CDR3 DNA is TGTGCCAGCAGCCAAGATCTTGGCGGGGCAGGTTACAATGAGCAGTTCTTC. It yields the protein CASSQDLGGAGYNEQFF.

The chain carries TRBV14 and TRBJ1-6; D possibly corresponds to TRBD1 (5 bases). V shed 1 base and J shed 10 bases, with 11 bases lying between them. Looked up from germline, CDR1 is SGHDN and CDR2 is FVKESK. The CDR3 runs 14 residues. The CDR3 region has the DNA TGTGCCAGCAGCCAAGGGCCAGGGCACTCACCCCTCCACTTT. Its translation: CASSQGPGHSPLHF.

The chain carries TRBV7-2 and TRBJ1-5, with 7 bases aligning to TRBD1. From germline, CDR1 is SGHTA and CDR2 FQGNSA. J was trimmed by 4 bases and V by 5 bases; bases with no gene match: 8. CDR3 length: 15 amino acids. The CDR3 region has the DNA TGTGCCAGCAGCCCAGGGGGGGGCGCGAATCAGCCCCAGCATTTT. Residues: CASSPGGGANQPQHF.

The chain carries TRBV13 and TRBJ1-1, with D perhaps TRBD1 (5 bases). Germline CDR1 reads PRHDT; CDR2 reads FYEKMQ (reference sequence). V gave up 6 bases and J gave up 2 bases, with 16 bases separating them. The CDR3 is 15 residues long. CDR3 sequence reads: CASSPPGRGNTEAFF. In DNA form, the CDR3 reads TGTGCCAGCAGTCCTCCTGGGAGGGGAAACACTGAAGCTTTCTTT. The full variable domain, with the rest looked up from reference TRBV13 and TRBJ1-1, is AAGVIQSPRHLIKEKRETATLKCYPIPRHDTVYWYQQGPGQDPQFLISFYEKMQSDKGSIPDRFSAQQFSDYHSELNMSSLELGDSALYFCASSPPGRGNTEAFFGQGTRLTVV.

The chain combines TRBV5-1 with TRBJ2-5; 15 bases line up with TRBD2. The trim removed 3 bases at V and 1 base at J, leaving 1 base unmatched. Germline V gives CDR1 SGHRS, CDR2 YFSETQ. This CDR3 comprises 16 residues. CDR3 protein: CASSWGLAGGQETQYF. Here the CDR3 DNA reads TGCGCCAGCAGCTGGGGACTAGCGGGGGGCCAAGAGACCCAGTACTTC.

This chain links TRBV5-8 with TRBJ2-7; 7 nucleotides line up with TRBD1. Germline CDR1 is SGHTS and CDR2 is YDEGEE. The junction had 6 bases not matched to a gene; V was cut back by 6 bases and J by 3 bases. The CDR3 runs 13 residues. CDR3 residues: CASTPDRNYEQYF. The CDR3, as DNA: TGTGCCAGCACCCCGGACAGGAACTACGAGCAGTACTTC. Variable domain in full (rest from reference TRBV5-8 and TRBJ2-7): EAGVTQSPTHLIKTRGQQATLRCSPISGHTSVYWYQQALGLGLQFLLWYDEGEERNRGNFPPRFSGRQFPNYSSELNVNALELEDSALYLCASTPDRNYEQYFGPGTRLTVT.

Here the CDR3 DNA reads TGTGCCAGCAGCTCGACACCGAACTATGGCTACACCTTC. As protein: CASSSTPNYGYTF. The chain combines TRBV7-2 with TRBJ1-2; no clear D. Per germline, CDR1 SGHTA and CDR2 FQGNSA. V was trimmed by 4 bases and J by 2 bases, leaving 8 bases between them. The CDR3 extends over 13 amino acids.

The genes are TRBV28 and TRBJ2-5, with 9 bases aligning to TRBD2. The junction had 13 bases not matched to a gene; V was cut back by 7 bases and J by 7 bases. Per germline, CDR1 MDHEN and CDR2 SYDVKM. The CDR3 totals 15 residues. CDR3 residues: CASMSAGGIRGTQYF. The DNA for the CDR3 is TGTGCCAGCATGTCTGCGGGGGGGATTAGGGGGACCCAGTACTTC.

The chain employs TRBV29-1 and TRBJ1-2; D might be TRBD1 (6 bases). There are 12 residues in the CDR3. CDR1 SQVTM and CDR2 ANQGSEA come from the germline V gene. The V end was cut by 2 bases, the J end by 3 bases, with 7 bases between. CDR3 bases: TGCAGCGTTGAACGACAGGACTATGGCTACACCTTC. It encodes CSVERQDYGYTF.

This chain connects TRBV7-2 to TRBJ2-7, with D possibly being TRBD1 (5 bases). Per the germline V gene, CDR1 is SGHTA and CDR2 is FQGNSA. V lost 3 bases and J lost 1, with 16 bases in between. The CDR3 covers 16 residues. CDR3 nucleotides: TGTGCCAGCAGCTTCGACTCGTCAGGGTGGTCCTACGAGCAGTACTTC. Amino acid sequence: CASSFDSSGWSYEQYF.

The CDR3 loop reads CASSYGTGAVTGELFF. CDR3 DNA sequence: TGTGCCAGCAGTTACGGGACAGGGGCGGTCACCGGGGAGCTGTTTTTT. The rearrangement uses TRBV6-2 or TRBV6-3 and TRBJ2-2, with 10 bases fitting TRBD1. V was clipped by 2 bases and J by 4 bases; unmatched bases: 4. CDR3 length equals 16 residues. Looked up from germline, CDR1 is MNHEY and CDR2 is SVGEGT.

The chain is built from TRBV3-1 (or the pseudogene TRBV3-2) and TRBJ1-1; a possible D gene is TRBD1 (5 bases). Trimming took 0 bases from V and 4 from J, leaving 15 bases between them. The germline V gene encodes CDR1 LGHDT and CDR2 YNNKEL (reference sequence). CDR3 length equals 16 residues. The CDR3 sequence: CASSQDRGRVVTEAFF. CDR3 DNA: TGTGCCAGCAGCCAAGATCGGGGCAGGGTAGTCACTGAAGCTTTCTTT.

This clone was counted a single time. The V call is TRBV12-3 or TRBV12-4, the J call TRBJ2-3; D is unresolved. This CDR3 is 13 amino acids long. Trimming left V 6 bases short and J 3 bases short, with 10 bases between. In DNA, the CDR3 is TGTGCCAGCAGGCTGCAGCGAACAGATACGCAGTATTTT. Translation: CASRLQRTDTQYF.

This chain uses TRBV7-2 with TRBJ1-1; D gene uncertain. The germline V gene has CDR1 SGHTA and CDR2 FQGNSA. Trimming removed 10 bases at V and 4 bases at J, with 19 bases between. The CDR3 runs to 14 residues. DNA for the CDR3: TGTGCCAACAAACTTGGGGTCCAGGTCACTGAAGCTTTCTTT. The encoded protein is CANKLGVQVTEAFF.

CDR3 sequence reads: CASSLPVKGRNGYTF. Written as DNA, the CDR3 is TGTGCCAGCAGTCTCCCGGTCAAAGGGAGGAATGGCTACACCTTC. V is TRBV28 and J is TRBJ1-2; D is unresolved. Between the trimmed V and J ends, which lost 5 bases and 6 bases, there was a span of 19 bases. The germline V gene has CDR1 MDHEN and CDR2 SYDVKM. The CDR3 totals 15 residues.

The CDR3: CASSEVRIRDAEAFF. The CDR3 DNA sequence: TGTGCCAGCAGTGAAGTAAGGATAAGGGACGCTGAAGCTTTCTTT. The chain combines TRBV6-1 with TRBJ1-1; weak D call: TRBD1 (5 bases). Between the trimmed V and J ends, which lost 1 base and 6 bases, there was a span of 15 bases. Germline CDR1 MNHNS, CDR2 SASEGT. CDR3 length equals 15 residues.

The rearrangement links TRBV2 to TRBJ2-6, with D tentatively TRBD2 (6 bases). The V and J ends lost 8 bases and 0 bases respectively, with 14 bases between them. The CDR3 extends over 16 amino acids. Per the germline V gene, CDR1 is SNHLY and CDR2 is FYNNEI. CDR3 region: CASGRDSGSGANVLTF. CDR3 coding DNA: TGTGCCAGCGGCCGGGACTCAGGCTCTGGGGCCAACGTCCTGACTTTC.

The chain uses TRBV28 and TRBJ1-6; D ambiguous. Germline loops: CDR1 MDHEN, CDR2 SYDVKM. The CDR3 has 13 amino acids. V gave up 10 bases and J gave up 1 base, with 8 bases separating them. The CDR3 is CATQNSYNSPLHF. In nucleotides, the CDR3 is TGTGCCACACAAAATTCCTATAATTCACCCCTCCACTTT. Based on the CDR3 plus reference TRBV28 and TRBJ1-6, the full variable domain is DVKVTQSSRYLVKRTGEKVFLECVQDMDHENMFWYRQDPGLGLRLIYFSYDVKMKEKGDIPEGYSVSREKKERFSLILESASTNQTSMYLCATQNSYNSPLHFGNGTRLTVT.